The sequence of this T cell receptor (beta chain) was determined in a study of PD-L1 blockade in urothelial cancer. For the study at large: Blood samples contained a median 141,255 T cells.

Every PCR received spiked-in synthetic TCR analog templates. TCRdb's copy holds only in-frame clones and misses some; the assay was immunoSEQ multiplex PCR. The table includes some 50,000 clones, around 85% detected once. The time point is: pretreatment peripheral blood. Germline CDR1 and CDR2: MNHEY and SMNVEV (reference sequence). J gave up 4 bases and V 0 bases, and 5 bases lay outside the gene matches. CDR3 size: 16 residues. This sequence was found in a woman aged 55-70 years with urothelial cancer. The chain joins TRBV27 to TRBJ2-3; TRBD2 aligns across 9 bases. The sequencing used PBMCs, collected around atezolizumab (anti-PD-L1) treatment. CDR3 region: CASSLSLAGNADTQYF. CDR3 DNA: TGTGCCAGCAGTTTATCCCTAGCGGGAAACGCAGATACGCAGTATTTT.